This TCR beta chain was recorded in a study of cytomegalovirus exposure and HLA in healthy donors. CDR3 length: 20 amino acids. The V gene end was trimmed by 0 bases and the J gene end by 2 bases; junction bases not matched to a gene: 19. The V gene's germline CDR1 is SGHRS and CDR2 YFSETQ. Study-level findings and limits: Earlier analysis found most TCR beta V segments productive about 87% or about 30% of the time. Most of the CMV-associated TCR beta chains (in a later analysis) appeared to be HLA-restricted.

In the case of this clone: Its antigen is not identified.

In nominal health when sampled, donors likely had unrecorded immune exposures nonetheless. PCR amplification relied on 60 Vbeta primers (plus 13 Jbeta primers). TCRdb's table, derived via immunoSEQ multiplex PCR, lists solely in-frame clones and lacks some. Here the sample spans approximately 110,000 clones, around 70% being singletons. The sample consisted of PBMCs. This chain joins TRBV5-1 and TRBJ2-5; 7 bases line up with TRBD1. The TCR was taken from a woman in her 70s in good health and CMV-seropositive. The CDR3 DNA reads TGCGCCAGCAGCTTGGCTCTCGGTGGAAAGGACTTGGACAGGCAAGAGACCCAGTACTTC. It translates to CASSLALGGKDLDRQETQYF.